A single sample is the source of the 27 T cell receptor beta chains below, sequenced in a study of blood T cells in healthy people across ages. It was with a sample-barcoded 5' primer and a J-beta primer mix that a second PCR of about 7 to 12 cycles was run. One entry per CDR3 protein results from TCRdb running MiXCR on the 5' RACE reads. The table has roughly 730,000 distinct CDR3 sequences, approximately 60% seen once; the top ten hold around 24%. The sequenced sample consisted of blood. The origin of the receptors is a man aged 35-49 years in good health.

V gene TRBV6-5 combines with J gene TRBJ2-2, with D possibly TRBD1 on 6 matching bases. Germline lookup yields CDR1 MNHEY and CDR2 SVGAGI. This CDR3 comprises 15 residues. Deletions cut 6 bases from V and 5 bases from J, with 16 bases between. The CDR3 spells CASRTGAGVTGELFF. In DNA, the CDR3 is TGTGCCAGCAGGACCGGGGCAGGGGTTACCGGGGAGCTGTTTTTT.

The rearrangement uses TRBV6-2 or TRBV6-3 and TRBJ2-5; TRBD1 aligns across 7 bases. The length of the CDR3 is 15 residues. Germline CDR1 and CDR2: MNHEY and SVGEGT. Trimming removed 5 bases from V and 2 bases from J; junction bases left unmatched: 8. The CDR3 loop is CASSGPNRGQETQYF. The DNA for the CDR3 is TGTGCCAGCAGTGGCCCTAACAGGGGACAAGAGACCCAGTACTTC.

The chain uses TRBV2 and TRBJ2-5; 11 nucleotides line up with TRBD2. In germline, CDR1 is SNHLY, CDR2 FYNNEI. With 4 bases clipped from V and 5 bases from J, the junction kept 9 bases outside the gene matches. The CDR3 is 16 residues long. The CDR3 here is CASSVGSGGGTETQYF. In DNA form, the CDR3 reads TGTGCCAGCAGTGTAGGTAGCGGGGGGGGCACGGAGACCCAGTACTTC.

The CDR3: CASSLVRLGTGGNEQYF. DNA of the CDR3: TGTGCCAGCAGTTTAGTTCGGTTGGGGACAGGGGGTAACGAGCAGTACTTC. V gene TRBV28 combines with J gene TRBJ2-4; TRBD1 agrees at 11 bases. The closer fit of TRBJ2-7 to the DNA end suggests the J call may be wrong. This CDR3 has 17 residues. Per the germline V gene, CDR1 is MDHEN and CDR2 is SYDVKM.

This chain uses TRBV29-1 with TRBJ2-1; maybe TRBD1 (6 bases). The V end lost 4 bases, the J end lost 5 bases, and 18 bases lay between the germline ends. Germline V lookup: CDR1 SQVTM, CDR2 ANQGSEA. The CDR3 length is 15 residues. The CDR3 protein is CSVAFGTGQNNEQFF. CDR3 nucleotide sequence: TGCAGCGTTGCTTTCGGGACGGGACAAAACAATGAGCAGTTCTTC.

The chain is built from TRBV29-1 and TRBJ2-3; weak D call: TRBD2 (6 bases). The V gene's germline CDR1 is SQVTM and CDR2 ANQGSEA. Trimming cost V 7 bases and J 13 bases, with 18 bases left between them. The CDR3 has 11 amino acids. CDR3 region: CSGGLRSVEYF. As DNA, the CDR3 is TGCAGCGGGGGACTTAGGTCCGTGGAGTATTTT.

The sample holds a few counts of this clonotype. The genes are TRBV5-1 and TRBJ1-2; D is unresolved. The CDR3 length is 12 residues. The germline gives CDR1 SGHRS, CDR2 YFSETQ. Trimming took 0 bases from V and 3 from J, leaving 3 bases between them. DNA for the CDR3: TGCGCCAGCAGCTTGGAGGACTATGGCTACACCTTC. It encodes CASSLEDYGYTF.

This chain joins TRBV7-2 and TRBJ1-2; unclear D gene. Trimming left V 1 base short and J 2 bases short, with 8 bases between. CDR1 and CDR2 (germline): SGHTA, FQGNSA. This CDR3 has 14 amino acids. CDR3 protein: CASSLVERNYGYTF. The CDR3 region has the DNA TGTGCCAGCAGCTTAGTAGAGAGGAACTATGGCTACACCTTC.

The chain employs TRBV6-5 and TRBJ2-5; D tentatively fits TRBD1 or TRBD2 (5 bases each). The germline V gene has CDR1 MNHEY and CDR2 SVGAGI. Trimming left V 4 bases short and J 11 bases short, with 26 bases between. CDR3 length: 16 amino acids. CDR3 sequence: CASSFQSPDWGNEQYF. CDR3 DNA sequence: TGTGCCAGCAGTTTCCAATCCCCGGACTGGGGCAATGAGCAGTACTTC.

V is TRBV27 and J is TRBJ2-1; 7 bases line up with TRBD2. CDR3 size: 12 residues. After removal of 5 bases from V and 15 bases from J, the junction contained 10 bases not matched to a gene. Germline-derived CDR1 and CDR2 are MNHEY and SMNVEV (reference sequence). The CDR3 sequence is CASSLPGRAWFF. The CDR3 nucleotides read TGTGCCAGCAGTCTCCCGGGGAGGGCCTGGTTCTTC.

This clonotype came up a few times. J is TRBJ2-5 and V is TRBV7-9; 7 positions agree with TRBD1. The CDR3 is made up of 16 amino acids. V shed 5 bases and J 1 base; nucleotides not matched to a gene: 10. Germline values: CDR1 SEHNR, CDR2 FQNEAQ (reference sequence). The CDR3 protein is CASSPGRQGTQETQYF. The CDR3 DNA reads TGTGCCAGCAGCCCTGGGAGACAGGGTACCCAAGAGACCCAGTACTTC. Looking up the rest from reference TRBV7-9 and TRBJ2-5 gives the full variable domain: DTGVSQNPRHKITKRGQNVTFRCDPISEHNRLYWYRQTLGQGPEFLTYFQNEAQLEKSRLLSDRFSAERPKGSFSTLEIQRTEQGDSAMYLCASSPGRQGTQETQYFGPGTRLLVL.

This chain links TRBV5-1 with TRBJ2-5; 7 nucleotides align to TRBD2. The CDR3 has 13 amino acids. With V trimmed by 4 bases and J by 5 bases, 5 bases remained unmatched. Germline V gene lookup returns CDR1 SGHRS and CDR2 YFSETQ. Written as DNA, the CDR3 is TGCGCCAGCAGCGTGGGGGGGGACGAGACCCAGTACTTC. It is translated as CASSVGGDETQYF. Full variable domain (rest looked up from reference TRBV5-1 and TRBJ2-5): KAGVTQTPRYLIKTRGQQVTLSCSPISGHRSVSWYQQTPGQGLQFLFEYFSETQRNKGNFPGRFSGRQFSNSRSEMNVSTLELGDSALYLCASSVGGDETQYFGPGTRLLVL.

V gene TRBV28 combines with J gene TRBJ2-4; the match to TRBD2 covers 9 bases. The J call is doubtful: the DNA matches TRBJ2-7 better. The length of the CDR3 is 14 residues. Per the germline V gene, CDR1 is MDHEN and CDR2 is SYDVKM. The CDR3, as DNA: TGTGCCAGCAGTTTTCCTAGCGGGGCCTACGAGCAGTACTTC. Amino acid sequence: CASSFPSGAYEQYF.

The V and J genes are TRBV7-9 and TRBJ2-5; D may match TRBD1 or TRBD2 (5 bases each). The J call is uncertain, as TRBJ2-7 better fits the DNA end. Germline CDR1 and CDR2: SEHNR and FQNEAQ (reference sequence). This CDR3 has 17 amino acids. The CDR3 DNA reads as TGTGCCAGCAGCTTAGGTTCGGGACCTACCAGGCAGGACGAGCAGTACTTC. This sequence encodes CASSLGSGPTRQDEQYF.

CDR3 DNA sequence: TGCAGTGCTAGAGATCAGTTGGGGCAGAACTATGGCTACACCTTC. It specifies CSARDQLGQNYGYTF. J is TRBJ1-2 and V is TRBV20-1; tentative D call: TRBD1 (5 bases). The V end lost 0 bases, the J end lost 2 bases, and 13 bases lay between the germline ends. The V gene's germline CDR1 is DFQATT and CDR2 SNEGSKA (reference sequence). The CDR3 extends over 15 amino acids.

V gene TRBV20-1 combines with J gene TRBJ2-1; 9 bases are shared with TRBD2. Germline CDR1 reads DFQATT; CDR2 reads SNEGSKA (reference sequence). This CDR3 spans 17 amino acids. Written as DNA, the CDR3 is TGCTCAACGGGGGGTAGCGGGGGTACGGGCTCCTACAATGAGCAGTTCTTC. Its translation: CSTGGSGGTGSYNEQFF.

V usage is TRBV7-2 and J usage is TRBJ2-5, with D possibly being TRBD2 (5 bases). The end of the DNA fits TRBJ2-7 better, so the J call may be wrong. The CDR3 runs to 14 residues. Germline V gene data show CDR1 as SGHTA and CDR2 as FQGNSA. CDR3 sequence: CASGPRGHRYEQYF. The DNA of the CDR3 is TGTGCCAGCGGGCCCCGGGGTCATCGCTACGAGCAGTACTTC.

At least ten counts were recorded for this clonotype. The chain employs TRBV7-3 and TRBJ2-5; 8 bases map to TRBD2. This CDR3 has 15 amino acids. Germline values: CDR1 SGHTA, CDR2 FQGTGA. V lost 3 bases and J lost 3; bases outside the gene matches: 6. The CDR3: CASSLMREAEETQYF. Written as DNA, the CDR3 is TGTGCCAGCAGCTTGATGCGGGAGGCGGAAGAGACCCAGTACTTC.

This clonotype was counted a few times. This chain joins TRBV7-2 and TRBJ2-7; 7 nucleotides match TRBD1. V was pared by 5 bases and J by 1 base, with 5 bases of the junction left unmatched. The CDR3 is 14 amino acids. The V gene's germline CDR1 is SGHTA and CDR2 FQGNSA. The CDR3 bases are TGTGCCAGCAGCCCCAGGGGGATTTCCTACGAGCAGTACTTC. It is translated as CASSPRGISYEQYF.

This clonotype was found a few times. J is TRBJ2-7 and V is TRBV4-1; 7 bases are a match to TRBD1. Judging by the DNA end, TRBJ2-5 fits better; the J call may be wrong. Germline values: CDR1 MGHRA, CDR2 YSYEKL. This CDR3 has 15 residues. CDR3 DNA sequence: TGCGCCAGCAGCCATCCGGGACAGCCGGGAGAGACCCAGTACTTC. It translates to CASSHPGQPGETQYF.

J is TRBJ2-1 and V is TRBV3-1; 7 nucleotides align to TRBD1. Germline-derived CDR1 and CDR2 are LGHDT and YNNKEL (reference sequence). The length of the CDR3 is 13 residues. Germline trimming cut 4 bases from V and 10 bases from J; bases unmatched to any gene: 7. CDR3 in amino acids: CASSRDRPGEQFF. The DNA of the CDR3 is TGTGCCAGCAGCCGGGACAGACCAGGGGAGCAGTTCTTC.

The chain carries TRBV2 and TRBJ2-5; 7 nucleotides match TRBD2. Germline CDR1 reads SNHLY; CDR2 reads FYNNEI. The CDR3 covers 13 residues. J gave up 5 bases and V 8 bases, and 8 bases lay outside the gene matches. The CDR3 region is CASLVERGETQYF. CDR3 DNA: TGTGCCAGCCTGGTGGAGCGGGGCGAGACCCAGTACTTC.

This clonotype appeared a few times. V and J are TRBV5-4 and TRBJ2-5; no definite D call. Germline V lookup: CDR1 SGHNT, CDR2 YYREEE (reference sequence). V lost 0 bases and J lost 5, with 5 bases in between. The CDR3 length is 12 residues. The CDR3 DNA reads as TGTGCCAGCAGCTTGGATTACGAGACCCAGTACTTC. This encodes CASSLDYETQYF.

This clonotype was detected many times. The CDR3 sequence is CASSLGQGGQPQHF. The CDR3, as DNA: TGTGCCAGCAGTTTGGGACAGGGAGGTCAGCCCCAGCATTTT. V usage is TRBV27 and J usage is TRBJ1-5, with 9 bases fitting TRBD1. Germline V gene data show CDR1 as MNHEY and CDR2 as SMNVEV (reference sequence). V trimming: 3 bases; J trimming: 6 bases; junction bases outside the gene matches: 3. The CDR3 is 14 residues long.

The chain carries TRBV11-2 and TRBJ2-4, with a weak D call TRBD2 (5 bases). The CDR3 is 15 amino acids. V lost 5 bases and J 5 bases, leaving 16 bases between the germline ends. The V gene's germline CDR1 is SGHAT and CDR2 FQNNGV. The CDR3 sequence: CASSATGIQENIQYF. CDR3 bases: TGTGCCAGCAGCGCTACGGGAATCCAGGAAAACATTCAGTACTTC. The variable domain in full, completed from reference TRBV11-2 and TRBJ2-4, reads EAGVAQSPRYKIIEKRQSVAFWCNPISGHATLYWYQQILGQGPKLLIQFQNNGVVDDSQLPKDRFSAERLKGVDSTLKIQPAKLEDSAVYLCASSATGIQENIQYFGAGTRLSVL.

This chain joins TRBV20-1 and TRBJ1-4; D gene ambiguous. The CDR3 has 12 amino acids. CDR1 and CDR2 (germline): DFQATT, SNEGSKA (reference sequence). V lost 0 bases, J lost 12 bases, and 11 bases lay in between. CDR3 DNA: TGCAGTGCTAGAGATCCGTCTGGGGAACTGTTTTTT. It codes for CSARDPSGELFF.

Written as DNA, the CDR3 is TGTGCCAGCAGCGCCCTTAGCGGGAGGTACGAGCAGTACTTC. It yields the protein CASSALSGRYEQYF. V gene TRBV9 combines with J gene TRBJ2-7, with 10 positions matching TRBD2. V was pared by 3 bases and J by 4 bases, with 4 bases of the junction left unmatched. The CDR3 spans 14 residues. Germline V CDR1 and CDR2: SGDLS, YYNGEE.